This T cell receptor (beta chain) came from a study of shared clonotypes between healthy human individuals. The CDR3 spans 14 residues. V was cut by 2 bases and J by 3 bases, with 11 bases left in between. Germline CDR1 MNHEY, CDR2 SMNVEV (reference sequence). Only in-frame clones appear in the TCRdb table, and some are missing; sequencing was by immunoSEQ multiplex PCR. The sample records fewer than 600,000 clones, about 85% being singletons. This clone is a singleton in its sample. This TCR was sampled from a woman aged 35 to 49 in good health. Some clones in this sample may be carry-over from other donors' samples. The gene calls are TRBV27 and TRBJ2-7; D is unresolved. The sequencing sample was made of PBMCs. DNA of the CDR3: TGTGCCAGCAGTTTAGGGCCCGGCAGCTACGAGCAGTACTTC. Translating gives CASSLGPGSYEQYF.